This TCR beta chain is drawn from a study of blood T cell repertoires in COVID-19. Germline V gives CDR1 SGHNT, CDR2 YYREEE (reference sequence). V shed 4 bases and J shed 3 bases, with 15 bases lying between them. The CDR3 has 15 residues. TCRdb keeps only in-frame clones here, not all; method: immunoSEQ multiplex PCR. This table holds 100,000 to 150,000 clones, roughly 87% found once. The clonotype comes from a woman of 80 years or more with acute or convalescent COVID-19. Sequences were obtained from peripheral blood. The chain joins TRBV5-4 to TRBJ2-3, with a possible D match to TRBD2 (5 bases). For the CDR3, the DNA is TGTGCCAGCAGCGGGAAAGCGGCTAGGACAGATACGCAGTATTTT. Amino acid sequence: CASSGKAARTDTQYF.